The 21 T cell receptor beta chains below were found in one sample sequenced in a study of T cell responses to AZD1222 COVID-19 vaccine. Method: immunoSEQ multiplex PCR; TCRdb's copy keeps in-frame clones and lacks some. The sample includes 130,000 to 150,000 clones, about 86% of them seen just once. The sample was peripheral blood, taken 28 days after the second AZD1222 dose. The receptors here all came from an adult who received the AZD1222 COVID-19 vaccine.

V and J are TRBV2 and TRBJ1-2; D is perhaps TRBD1 (5 bases). Germline V gene data show CDR1 as SNHLY and CDR2 as FYNNEI. With 3 bases removed from V and 10 bases from J, the gap between germline ends came to 12 bases. There are 12 residues in the CDR3. CDR3 coding DNA: TGTGCCAGCAGTGACGGAAGGGGCGCCTACACCTTC. Its protein is CASSDGRGAYTF.

The V and J genes are TRBV19 and TRBJ1-4; 7 bases map to TRBD1. CDR1 is LNHDA and CDR2 is SQIVND in the germline V gene (reference sequence). This CDR3 has 12 amino acids. The V segment lost 9 bases and the J segment 8 bases; nucleotides outside the gene matches: 6. The CDR3 DNA reads TGTGCCAGCTCACAGGGGACGGAAAAACTGTTTTTT. This translates into CASSQGTEKLFF. Full variable domain (remainder filled in from reference TRBV19 and TRBJ1-4): DGGITQSPKYLFRKEGQNVTLSCEQNLNHDAMYWYRQDPGQGLRLIYYSQIVNDFQKGDIAEGYSVSREKKESFPLTVTSAQKNPTAFYLCASSQGTEKLFFGSGTQLSVL.

The gene calls are TRBV28 and TRBJ1-4; maybe TRBD1 (6 bases). Trimming cost V 4 bases and J 7 bases, with 19 bases left between them. CDR1 is MDHEN and CDR2 is SYDVKM in the germline V gene. This CDR3 contains 16 residues. Written as DNA, the CDR3 is TGTGCCAGCAGTTCGCGAGCAGGGGCCGCGTTTGAAAAACTGTTTTTT. Protein product: CASSSRAGAAFEKLFF.

The chain joins TRBV5-1 to TRBJ1-2, with 9 nucleotides matching TRBD1. Germline CDR1 SGHRS, CDR2 YFSETQ. This CDR3 contains 13 residues. V gave up 2 bases and J gave up 4 bases; unmatched junction bases: 0. This CDR3 is CASSLQGAYGYTF. CDR3 nucleotide sequence: TGCGCCAGCAGCTTACAGGGGGCCTATGGCTACACCTTC.

The chain uses TRBV11-1 and TRBJ1-1; 7 nucleotides align to TRBD1. The germline CDR1 and CDR2 sequences are SGHAT and FQDESV (reference sequence). V lost 1 base to trimming and J lost 5 bases; unmatched junction nucleotides: 4. CDR3 length equals 14 residues. The CDR3, as DNA: TGTGCCAGCAGCTTAGGCAGGGGGAGTACTGAAGCTTTCTTT. This codes for CASSLGRGSTEAFF.

This rearrangement joins TRBV9 to TRBJ2-7; 7 nucleotides line up with TRBD1. The V gene end was trimmed by 2 bases and the J gene end by 1 base; junction bases not matched to a gene: 9. The CDR3 spans 16 residues. The germline V gene encodes CDR1 SGDLS and CDR2 YYNGEE. The CDR3 reads CASSVSAGTASYEQYF. CDR3 in DNA: TGTGCCAGCAGCGTGAGCGCCGGGACAGCGTCCTACGAGCAGTACTTC.

The rearrangement links TRBV15 to TRBJ2-1; tentatively, D is TRBD1 (6 bases). Germline V lookup: CDR1 LNHNV, CDR2 YYDKDF (reference sequence). The CDR3 has 15 amino acids. The ends were cut back, 0 bases at V and 0 bases at J, with 6 bases in the middle. The CDR3 sequence is CATSREGASYNEQFF. CDR3 nucleotide sequence: TGTGCCACCAGCAGAGAGGGGGCCTCCTACAATGAGCAGTTCTTC.

The rearrangement links TRBV28 to TRBJ2-7; 8 bases are a match to TRBD1. V lost 11 bases and J lost 1; bases outside the gene matches: 7. The CDR3 has 13 amino acids. Germline lookup yields CDR1 MDHEN and CDR2 SYDVKM. The CDR3 coding sequence is TGTGCCTCTCACAGGGGGACTTCCTACGAGCAGTACTTC. Amino acid sequence: CASHRGTSYEQYF.

V and J are TRBV7-9 and TRBJ2-2; maybe TRBD1 (5 bases). The CDR3 is 15 amino acids. Germline CDR1 reads SEHNR; CDR2 reads FQNEAQ (reference sequence). The germline V and J ends were trimmed by 3 bases and 5 bases, with 13 bases remaining between them. The CDR3 region is CASSLAQGGTGELFF. The CDR3 nucleotides read TGTGCCAGCAGCTTGGCTCAGGGTGGTACCGGGGAGCTGTTTTTT.

The chain has TRBV2 and TRBJ1-3; unclear D gene. The germline CDR1 and CDR2 sequences are SNHLY and FYNNEI. This CDR3 has 15 residues. Trimming removed 6 bases from V and 0 bases from J, with 12 bases in between. The CDR3 coding sequence is TGTGCCAGCAGCCTTTCTCACAGCTCTGGAAACACCATATATTTT. Protein: CASSLSHSSGNTIYF.

The rearrangement uses TRBV10-1 and TRBJ2-2; no definite D call. Germline V CDR1 and CDR2: WNHNN, SYGVQD (reference sequence). CDR3 length equals 13 residues. V was clipped by 6 bases and J by 4 bases, with 9 bases between them. The CDR3 sequence is CASSSRSTGELFF. CDR3 bases: TGCGCCAGCAGCTCTAGATCCACCGGGGAGCTGTTTTTT.

CDR3 protein: CASSWDRGTEAFF. The CDR3 DNA reads as TGTGCCAGCAGTTGGGACAGGGGGACTGAAGCTTTCTTT. This sequence joins TRBV7-9 and TRBJ1-1; TRBD1 agrees at 11 bases. The CDR3 runs to 13 residues. From germline, CDR1 is SEHNR and CDR2 FQNEAQ (reference sequence). With 6 bases clipped from V and 5 bases from J, the junction kept 2 bases outside the gene matches. The full variable domain, completed using reference TRBV7-9 and TRBJ1-1, is DTGVSQNPRHKITKRGQNVTFRCDPISEHNRLYWYRQTLGQGPEFLTYFQNEAQLEKSRLLSDRFSAERPKGSFSTLEIQRTEQGDSAMYLCASSWDRGTEAFFGQGTRLTVV.

The V and J genes are TRBV27 and TRBJ2-1; no reliable D call. CDR1 MNHEY and CDR2 SMNVEV come from the germline V gene (reference sequence). The CDR3 sequence is 15 residues long. Deletions cut 6 bases from V and 0 bases from J, with 12 bases between. This CDR3 is CASSTDGSSYNEQFF. Here the CDR3 DNA reads TGTGCCAGCAGCACTGACGGAAGCTCCTACAATGAGCAGTTCTTC.

This clone is a singleton in its sample. The gene calls are TRBV6-6 and TRBJ2-1, with 10 nucleotides matching TRBD2. CDR1 and CDR2 from the germline V gene are MNHNY and SVGAGI (reference sequence). The CDR3 is made up of 12 amino acids. J was trimmed by 9 bases and V by 8 bases; bases with no gene match: 4. CDR3 in DNA: TGTGCCAGCGGCAGCGGGGGGGGTGAGCAGTTCTTC. Protein: CASGSGGGEQFF.

The gene calls are TRBV11-2 and TRBJ2-7; D call uncertain. Per the germline V gene, CDR1 is SGHAT and CDR2 is FQNNGV. The V and J ends lost 1 base and 2 bases respectively, with 6 bases between them. CDR3 length: 13 amino acids. The CDR3 DNA is TGTGCCAGCAGCTTAGGCGGACCCTACGAGCAGTACTTC. Protein: CASSLGGPYEQYF.

The V and J genes are TRBV19 and TRBJ1-3; D gene ambiguous. The V and J ends lost 2 bases and 0 bases respectively, with 8 bases between them. The CDR3 is made up of 15 amino acids. CDR1 and CDR2 (germline): LNHDA, SQIVND (reference sequence). CDR3 region: CASSILANSGNTIYF. In nucleotides, the CDR3 is TGTGCCAGTAGTATATTGGCTAACTCTGGAAACACCATATATTTT.

The chain uses TRBV12-3 or TRBV12-4 and TRBJ1-1; D may be TRBD1 (5 bases). The CDR3 loop spans 13 amino acids. With 8 bases removed from V and 6 bases from J, the gap between germline ends came to 16 bases. The CDR3 loop reads CASSTQGKAEAFF. Written as DNA, the CDR3 is TGTGCCAGCTCCACGCAGGGAAAGGCTGAAGCTTTCTTT.

The V call is TRBV27, the J call TRBJ1-2, with 7 bases that match TRBD1. Germline lookup yields CDR1 MNHEY and CDR2 SMNVEV (reference sequence). V shed 5 bases and J 4 bases; nucleotides not matched to a gene: 7. The CDR3 is made up of 14 amino acids. CDR3 in amino acids: CASSPDRVSYGYTF. The CDR3, as DNA: TGTGCCAGCAGTCCAGACAGGGTTTCCTATGGCTACACCTTC.

This rearrangement joins TRBV5-1 to TRBJ2-7; D call uncertain. The CDR3 runs 14 residues. Trimming stripped 3 bases from V and 4 bases from J, with 14 bases between. Germline V gives CDR1 SGHRS, CDR2 YFSETQ. The CDR3 nucleotides read TGCGCCAGCAGCTCGCATGACTCGACGTACGAGCAGTACTTC. Translated, it gives CASSSHDSTYEQYF.

The V call is TRBV7-2, the J call TRBJ2-1; 7 bases are shared with TRBD2. Per germline, CDR1 SGHTA and CDR2 FQGNSA. This CDR3 has 15 residues. J lost 3 bases, V lost 5 bases, and 7 bases had no gene match. CDR3: CASSPMSGNYNEQFF. The DNA for the CDR3 is TGTGCCAGCAGCCCCATGAGCGGGAACTACAATGAGCAGTTCTTC.

This clone was observed once. The chain couples TRBV27 to TRBJ2-7, with 8 nucleotides matching TRBD2. The CDR3 runs 16 residues. Trimming removed 6 bases from V and 0 bases from J; junction bases left unmatched: 10. From germline, CDR1 is MNHEY and CDR2 SMNVEV (reference sequence). The CDR3 DNA reads TGTGCCAGCAGCGTAACTAGCGGACAAAGCTCCTACGAGCAGTACTTC. Translated: CASSVTSGQSSYEQYF.